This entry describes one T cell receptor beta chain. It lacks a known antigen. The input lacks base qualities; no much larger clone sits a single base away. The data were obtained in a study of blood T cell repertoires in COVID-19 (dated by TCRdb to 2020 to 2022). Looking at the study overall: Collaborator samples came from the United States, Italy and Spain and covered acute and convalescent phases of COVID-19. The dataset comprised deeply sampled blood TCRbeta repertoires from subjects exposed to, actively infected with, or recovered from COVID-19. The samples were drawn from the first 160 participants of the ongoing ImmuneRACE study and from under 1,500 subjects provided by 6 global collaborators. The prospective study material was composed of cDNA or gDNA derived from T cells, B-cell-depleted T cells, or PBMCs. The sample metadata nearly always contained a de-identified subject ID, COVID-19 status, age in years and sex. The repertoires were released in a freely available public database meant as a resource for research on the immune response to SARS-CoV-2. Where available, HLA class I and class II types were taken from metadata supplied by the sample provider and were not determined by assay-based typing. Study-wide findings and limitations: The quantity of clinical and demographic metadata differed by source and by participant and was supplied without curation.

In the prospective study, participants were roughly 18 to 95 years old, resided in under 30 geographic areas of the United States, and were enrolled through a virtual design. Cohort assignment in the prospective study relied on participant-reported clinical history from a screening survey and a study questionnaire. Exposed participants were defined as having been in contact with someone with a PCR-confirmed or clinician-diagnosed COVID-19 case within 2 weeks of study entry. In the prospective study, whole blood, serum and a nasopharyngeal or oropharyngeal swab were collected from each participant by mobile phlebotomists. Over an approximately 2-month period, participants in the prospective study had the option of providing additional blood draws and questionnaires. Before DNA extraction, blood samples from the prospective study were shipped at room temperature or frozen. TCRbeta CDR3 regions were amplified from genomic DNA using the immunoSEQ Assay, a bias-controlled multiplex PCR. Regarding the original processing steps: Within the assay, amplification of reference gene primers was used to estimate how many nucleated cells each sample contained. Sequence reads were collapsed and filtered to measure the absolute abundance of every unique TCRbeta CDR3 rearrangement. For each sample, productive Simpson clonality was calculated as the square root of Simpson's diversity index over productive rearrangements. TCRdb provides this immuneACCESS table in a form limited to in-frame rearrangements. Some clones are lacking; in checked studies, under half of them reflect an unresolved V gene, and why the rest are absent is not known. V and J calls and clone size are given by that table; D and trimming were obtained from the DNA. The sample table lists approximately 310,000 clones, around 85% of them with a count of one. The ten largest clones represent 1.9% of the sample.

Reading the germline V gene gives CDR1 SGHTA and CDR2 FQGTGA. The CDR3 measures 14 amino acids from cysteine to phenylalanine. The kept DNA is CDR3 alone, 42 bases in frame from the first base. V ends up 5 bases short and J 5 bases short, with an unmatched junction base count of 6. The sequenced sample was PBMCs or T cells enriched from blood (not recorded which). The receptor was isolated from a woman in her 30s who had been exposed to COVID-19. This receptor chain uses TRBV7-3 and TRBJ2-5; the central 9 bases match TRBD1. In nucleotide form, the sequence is TGTGCCAGCAGCCCACGACAGGGGGACGAGACCCAGTACTTC. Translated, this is CASSPRQGDETQYF.